This passage covers 20 T cell receptor beta chains from one sample sequenced in a study of cytomegalovirus exposure and HLA in healthy donors. TCRdb's copy holds only in-frame clones and misses some; the assay was immunoSEQ multiplex PCR. Of approximately 270,000 clones listed, roughly 87% are singletons. Sequencing was carried out using PBMCs. These receptors were collected from a man between 18 and 29 years old in good health and CMV-seropositive.

The chain is built from TRBV7-3 and TRBJ2-1; D is unresolved. Germline CDR1 reads SGHTA; CDR2 reads FQGTGA. Trimming removed 1 base at V and 7 bases at J, with 8 bases between. The CDR3 covers 13 residues. The CDR3, as DNA: TGTGCCAGCAGCTTAAGGTTCGGAAATGAGCAGTTCTTC. This codes for CASSLRFGNEQFF.

The rearrangement joins TRBV30 to TRBJ2-1, with 10 nucleotides matching TRBD2. CDR1 is GTSNPN and CDR2 is SVGIG in the germline V gene (reference sequence). J was trimmed by 8 bases and V by 0 bases; bases with no gene match: 7. The CDR3 runs to 15 residues. The CDR3 loop reads CAWSVGLAGEDEQFF. CDR3 nucleotides: TGTGCCTGGAGTGTAGGGCTAGCGGGAGAGGATGAGCAGTTCTTC.

This chain joins TRBV28 and TRBJ1-1; no reliable D call. The CDR3 length is 11 residues. Germline CDR1 and CDR2: MDHEN and SYDVKM. Between the trimmed V and J ends, which lost 7 bases and 5 bases, there was a span of 8 bases. CDR3 residues: CASTRGTEAFF. The CDR3 DNA sequence: TGTGCCAGCACCCGAGGGACTGAAGCTTTCTTT.

The rearrangement joins TRBV6-4 to TRBJ2-1, with TRBD2 identical over 14 bases. The V segment lost 2 bases and the J segment 9 bases; nucleotides outside the gene matches: 6. CDR1 and CDR2 (germline): MRHNA, SNTAGT. The CDR3 covers 16 residues. This chain's CDR3 is CASSDNYGLAGGEQFF. CDR3 nucleotide sequence: TGTGCCAGCAGTGACAACTATGGACTAGCGGGAGGTGAGCAGTTCTTC.

V usage is TRBV6-5 and J usage is TRBJ2-1; D perhaps matches TRBD2 (6 bases). Trimming left V 0 bases short and J 4 bases short, with 13 bases between. This CDR3 has 16 amino acids. Germline V gene sequence: CDR1 MNHEY, CDR2 SVGAGI. CDR3 loop: CASSYSSGGLYNEQFF. The CDR3 region has the DNA TGTGCCAGCAGTTACTCGTCTGGAGGGTTATACAATGAGCAGTTCTTC.

The J gene is TRBJ2-1, the V gene TRBV5-6, with 8 bases that match TRBD2. The CDR3 covers 16 residues. V lost 0 bases to trimming and J lost 7 bases; unmatched junction nucleotides: 9. The V gene's germline CDR1 is SGHDT and CDR2 YYEEEE. The CDR3 region has the DNA TGTGCCAGCAGCTTGGATCCCGGGAGGGCCTTAAATGAGCAGTTCTTC. It yields the protein CASSLDPGRALNEQFF.

The chain employs TRBV5-1 and TRBJ2-2; 8 bases fit TRBD1. V was clipped by 4 bases and J by 6 bases; unmatched bases: 5. The CDR3 totals 14 residues. The germline CDR1 and CDR2 sequences are SGHRS and YFSETQ. CDR3 loop: CASSDRQGPGELFF. The CDR3 DNA reads as TGCGCCAGCAGCGATCGACAGGGGCCCGGGGAGCTGTTTTTT.

This clone occurred a few times. The V gene is TRBV5-1, the J gene TRBJ2-4; maybe TRBD1 (7 bases). CDR3 length equals 16 residues. Trimming stripped 0 bases from V and 1 base from J, with 11 bases between. The germline V gene has CDR1 SGHRS and CDR2 YFSETQ. As DNA, the CDR3 is TGCGCCAGCAGCTTGGACTCAGGGGGGGCCAAAAACATTCAGTACTTC. Protein product: CASSLDSGGAKNIQYF.

The chain couples TRBV9 to TRBJ1-5; D might be TRBD1 (5 bases). The V gene's germline CDR1 is SGDLS and CDR2 YYNGEE. The V and J ends lost 4 bases and 2 bases respectively, with 16 bases between them. The CDR3 contains 16 residues. The CDR3 protein is CASSIQVRTGNQPQHF. CDR3 bases: TGTGCCAGCAGCATACAGGTTAGGACTGGCAATCAGCCCCAGCATTTT.

To note about this clone: The same CDR3 can be traced to other DNA sequences in this sample. The chain joins TRBV5-1 to TRBJ2-2, with a weak D call TRBD2 (5 bases). Between the trimmed V and J ends, which lost 0 bases and 4 bases, there was a span of 7 bases. This CDR3 is 14 amino acids long. The germline CDR1 and CDR2 sequences are SGHRS and YFSETQ. This chain's CDR3 is CASSLAGGTGELFF. CDR3 sequence (DNA): TGCGCCAGCAGCTTGGCCGGAGGCACCGGGGAGCTGTTTTTT. Full variable domain (remainder filled in from reference TRBV5-1 and TRBJ2-2): KAGVTQTPRYLIKTRGQQVTLSCSPISGHRSVSWYQQTPGQGLQFLFEYFSETQRNKGNFPGRFSGRQFSNSRSEMNVSTLELGDSALYLCASSLAGGTGELFFGEGSRLTVL.

V and J are TRBV29-1 and TRBJ1-2; TRBD1 might be the D (6 bases). This CDR3 spans 18 amino acids. The V end was cut by 1 base, the J end by 3 bases, with 24 bases between. Germline CDR1 reads SQVTM; CDR2 reads ANQGSEA. The CDR3 nucleotides read TGCAGCGTTGAAGCCACAGGACAGTTGACACCGAAAGACTATGGCTACACCTTC. As protein: CSVEATGQLTPKDYGYTF.

The chain couples TRBV2 to TRBJ2-1; 12 bases map to TRBD2. This CDR3 has 15 residues. Germline V CDR1 and CDR2: SNHLY, FYNNEI. V shed 6 bases and J 10 bases; nucleotides not matched to a gene: 10. The CDR3 region is CASRPRLAGAGEQFF. CDR3 sequence (DNA): TGTGCCAGCAGACCACGACTAGCGGGGGCTGGCGAGCAGTTCTTC.

The V and J genes are TRBV27 and TRBJ2-3; 11 positions agree with TRBD2. Trimming took 5 bases from V and 1 from J; bases not matched to a gene: 8. The CDR3 runs to 17 residues. Germline lookup yields CDR1 MNHEY and CDR2 SMNVEV (reference sequence). CDR3 loop: CASSQLLAGVRTDTQYF. The CDR3 DNA reads TGTGCCAGCAGTCAATTACTAGCGGGAGTACGCACAGATACGCAGTATTTT.

This rearrangement joins TRBV9 to TRBJ1-1; no reliable D call. V lost 4 bases and J 1 base, leaving 11 bases between the germline ends. The CDR3 is 14 amino acids. Germline CDR1 and CDR2: SGDLS and YYNGEE. The CDR3 loop is CASSLRPGNTEAFF. In DNA form, the CDR3 reads TGTGCCAGCAGCTTGCGACCGGGGAACACTGAAGCTTTCTTT.

To note about this clone: Other DNA sequences in this sample translate to the same CDR3. The chain links TRBV6-5 to TRBJ1-5; D perhaps matches TRBD1 (6 bases). Germline CDR1 and CDR2: MNHEY and SVGAGI. V was pared by 2 bases and J by 1 base, with 9 bases between. The CDR3 is made up of 15 amino acids. The CDR3 DNA sequence: TGTGCCAGCAGTTACAGGGGGGGAAGCAATCAGCCCCAGCATTTT. Its protein is CASSYRGGSNQPQHF.

This sequence joins TRBV5-1 and TRBJ2-1; 7 bases fit TRBD1. CDR1 and CDR2 (germline): SGHRS, YFSETQ. V gave up 6 bases and J gave up 1 base; unmatched junction bases: 13. There are 17 residues in the CDR3. The CDR3: CASTPLTTGSSYNEQFF. CDR3 DNA: TGCGCCAGCACCCCACTTACGACAGGGAGTTCCTACAATGAGCAGTTCTTC.

This clone has just one count. V is TRBV25-1 and J is TRBJ2-2; D uncertain. Between the trimmed V and J ends, which lost 4 bases and 2 bases, there was a span of 5 bases. Per germline, CDR1 MGHDK and CDR2 SYGVNS. The length of the CDR3 is 13 residues. The CDR3 sequence is CASSVVNTGELFF. The CDR3 nucleotides read TGTGCCAGCAGTGTGGTTAACACCGGGGAGCTGTTTTTT.

The chain uses TRBV5-1 and TRBJ2-5; D possibly corresponds to TRBD1 (6 bases). The V end was cut by 0 bases, the J end by 3 bases, with 9 bases between. The CDR3 length is 14 residues. Germline CDR1 reads SGHRS; CDR2 reads YFSETQ. The DNA for the CDR3 is TGCGCCAGCAGCTTGGATAGACAGGAAGAGACCCAGTACTTC. It translates to CASSLDRQEETQYF.

The chain joins TRBV2 to TRBJ2-3; TRBD1 or TRBD2 may be the D gene (6 bases each). Germline lookup yields CDR1 SNHLY and CDR2 FYNNEI. CDR3 length equals 15 residues. The V end lost 8 bases, the J end lost 3 bases, and 18 bases lay between the germline ends. The CDR3: CASRDNRGRTDTQYF. The CDR3 nucleotides read TGTGCCAGCCGGGACAACAGAGGGAGGACAGATACGCAGTATTTT.

The V and J genes are TRBV7-8 and TRBJ1-5, with D tentatively TRBD1 (5 bases). With 5 bases removed from V and 6 bases from J, the gap between germline ends came to 11 bases. The CDR3 has 13 residues. Germline values: CDR1 SGHVS, CDR2 FQNEAQ. The DNA of the CDR3 is TGTGCCAGCAGCATAGGGAGGGGTCAGCCCCAGCATTTT. Its protein is CASSIGRGQPQHF.